What follows are 2 T cell receptor beta chains derived from one specimen sequenced in a study of CD8 T cells in ankylosing spondylitis (TCRdb year 2017). Receptor libraries were prepared by 5' RACE. Sequencing instrument: Illumina HiSeq 2500. TCRdb applied fastp at Q25 and MiXCR to the public reads, then kept only in-frame beta chains. Every distinct CDR3 protein forms one entry, paired with its most common genes and DNA. The sample contains 300,000 to 350,000 distinct CDR3 sequences, more than 9% of them found a single time. The leading ten clones occupy roughly 9.1% of the sample. Input material: blood, either unsorted or a sorted T cell fraction (not recorded which). The receptor set was obtained from a female donor with ankylosing spondylitis or in good health (not recorded which).

This clonotype was seen many times. The chain has TRBV5-1 and TRBJ2-7; TRBD1 agrees at 7 bases. CDR3 length: 15 amino acids. The V gene's germline CDR1 is SGHRS and CDR2 YFSETQ. With V trimmed by 2 bases and J by 0 bases, 5 bases remained unmatched. The CDR3 sequence is CASSLPGQPSYEQYF. As DNA, the CDR3 is TGCGCCAGCAGCTTACCGGGACAGCCCTCCTACGAGCAGTACTTC.

The genes are TRBV20-1 and TRBJ2-7; D perhaps matches TRBD2 (5 bases). With 6 bases removed from V and 2 bases from J, the gap between germline ends came to 14 bases. Per germline, CDR1 DFQATT and CDR2 SNEGSKA (reference sequence). CDR3 length: 13 amino acids. CDR3 sequence: CSAERGSPYEQYF. DNA for the CDR3: TGCAGTGCCGAGAGAGGGAGTCCCTACGAGCAGTACTTC.